This TCR beta chain was retrieved from a study of shared clonotypes between healthy human individuals. The V gene lost 0 bases and the J gene lost 2 bases, with 25 bases spanning the gap. CDR1 MGHRA and CDR2 YSYEKL come from the germline V gene. The CDR3 consists of 20 residues. Using immunoSEQ multiplex PCR, the repertoire was profiled, and TCRdb retains in-frame clones only, with some absent. The sample has more than 2 million clones, approximately 95% seen once. As for this clone: The antigen is undetermined.

Study conclusions and caveats: Between a few donors, naive CD4 clonotypes were shared at a level of around 4.9%. All-four-donor shared clonotypes had higher generation probabilities than non-shared clonotypes did.

The clonotype comes from a man between 18 and 29 years old in good health. V is TRBV4-1 and J is TRBJ2-5; TRBD2 is a possible D gene (5 bases). Sample: naive CD4+ T cells sorted from blood. Subset meaning: CD45RA+ positively selected. CDR3 bases: TGCGCCAGCAGCCAAGATGGACTCCCTAATCTTTTCTCTCATCAAGAGACCCAGTACTTC. It encodes CASSQDGLPNLFSHQETQYF.